These T cell receptor beta chains were read from a single sample in a study of OX40 agonist ivuxolimab in advanced cancers. Libraries were prepared by immunoSEQ multiplex PCR; TCRdb keeps only in-frame clonotypes and omits some of them. The sample includes 40,000 to 55,000 clones, under 90% of them seen just once. Sequencing used CD4+ or CD8+ T cells sorted from blood, obtained in a trial of the OX40 agonist ivuxolimab. All receptors come from an adult with an advanced solid tumor such as melanoma, head and neck, liver or kidney cancer. CDR3s include the opening cysteine and the closing phenylalanine or tryptophan. The D gene is left open where the match is weak. The size field is filled for only some rows; it gives once, few, many or a size class.

TRBJ2-1	many	TRBV7-9	TRBD1	CASSPSGTVYNEQFF	TGTGCCAGCAGCCCCTCCGGGACAGTATACAATGAGCAGTTCTTC
TRBJ2-5	NA	TRBV7-9	NA	CASSLVSEETQYF	TGTGCCAGCAGCTTGGTATCGGAGGAGACCCAGTACTTC
TRBJ2-1	NA	TRBV11-3	NA	CASSLAGSEFNEQFF	TGTGCCAGCAGCTTAGCGGGGAGCGAGTTCAATGAGCAGTTCTTC
TRBJ2-7	NA	TRBV7-9	TRBD1	CASSLTGGIYEQYF	TGTGCCAGCAGCTTAACAGGGGGGATTTACGAGCAGTACTTC
TRBJ2-1	NA	TRBV10-2	TRBD1	CASSEGTGGMYNEQFF	TGCGCCAGCAGTGAGGGGACAGGTGGAATGTACAATGAGCAGTTCTTC
TRBJ2-1	NA	TRBV29-1	NA	CSVEGPGKVNNEQFF	TGCAGCGTTGAAGGGCCAGGGAAGGTCAACAATGAGCAGTTCTTC
TRBJ2-1	NA	TRBV7-8	TRBD2	CASSESGELYNEQFF	TGTGCCAGCAGCGAAAGCGGGGAACTCTACAATGAGCAGTTCTTC
TRBJ2-3	NA	TRBV7-9	TRBD1	CASSPGQENTDTQYF	TGTGCCAGCAGCCCGGGACAGGAGAACACAGATACGCAGTATTTT
TRBJ1-1	NA	TRBV11-2	NA	CASSLLEGRHTEAFF	TGTGCCAGCAGCTTATTGGAGGGGAGACACACTGAAGCTTTCTTT
TRBJ1-1	NA	TRBV10-3	NA	CAISESKGATEAFF	TGTGCCATCAGTGAGTCTAAAGGGGCAACTGAAGCTTTCTTT
TRBJ1-1	once	TRBV27	NA	CASREPREQNTEAFF	TGTGCCAGCAGGGAGCCCCGGGAACAGAACACTGAAGCTTTCTTT